This T cell receptor (beta chain) comes out of a study of blood T cell repertoires in COVID-19. Overall study context: Specimens from acute and convalescent COVID-19 originated in the United States, Italy and Spain. Sources were T cells, B-cell-depleted T cells, or PBMCs; the material itself was cDNA or gDNA.

In the study's own analysis: Estimation of nucleated cell counts relied on the amplification of reference gene primers. Only in-frame clones appear in the TCRdb table, and some are missing; sequencing was by immunoSEQ multiplex PCR. V, J and clone size reflect that table, while D and trimming were determined from the DNA. Counted here are more than 45,000 clones, approximately 84% occurring once; the ten biggest clones make up 14%. Germline assignment: CDR1 MRHNA and CDR2 SNTAGT. There are 13 residues in the CDR3. V lost 5 bases to trimming and J lost 8 bases, with 13 bases between them. Sequences were obtained from peripheral blood. The origin of this receptor is a man between 65 and 85 years old with acute or convalescent COVID-19. This rearrangement joins TRBV6-4 to TRBJ2-1; TRBD2 is a possible D gene (5 bases). The CDR3 protein is CASSRTFGDEQFF. In nucleotides, the CDR3 is TGTGCCAGCAGTCGAACTTTCGGGGATGAGCAGTTCTTC.